This passage covers 8 T cell receptor beta chains from one sample sequenced in a study of siplizumab effects on memory and regulatory T cells. Cells from the mixed lymphocyte reaction were cocultured for less than 7 days at 37°C. Clones were sequenced by immunoSEQ multiplex PCR, and TCRdb holds only the in-frame ones, with some missing. The sample has around 9,500 clones, almost 40% seen once. What these receptors recognize is not known. The sequenced sample was CFSE-low (dividing) CD4+ T cells sorted from an allogeneic mixed lymphocyte reaction. The source of these receptors is a human donor in good health; the cells came from an allogeneic mixed lymphocyte reaction.

By share, this clone ranks as medium-sized (0.01 to 0.1%). The chain joins TRBV7-9 to TRBJ1-1; D uncertain. The CDR3 sequence is 10 residues long. The ends were cut back, 5 bases at V and 10 bases at J, with 8 bases in the middle. The germline V gene encodes CDR1 SEHNR and CDR2 FQNEAQ (reference sequence). CDR3 sequence: CASSRKRAFF. In DNA form, the CDR3 reads TGTGCCAGCAGCCGGAAAAGAGCTTTCTTT.

This clone appeared a few times. The V call is TRBV5-1, the J call TRBJ2-1; 8 bases are shared with TRBD2. Trimming removed 3 bases from V and 4 bases from J; junction bases left unmatched: 6. The germline gives CDR1 SGHRS, CDR2 YFSETQ. The CDR3 has 15 residues. CDR3 in amino acids: CASSYTGTSYNEQFF. DNA for the CDR3: TGCGCCAGCAGCTATACCGGGACTAGTTACAATGAGCAGTTCTTC.

The genes are TRBV7-3 and TRBJ2-7, with D perhaps matching TRBD1 or TRBD2 (5 bases each). Per the germline V gene, CDR1 is SGHTA and CDR2 is FQGTGA. The CDR3 spans 13 residues. V dropped 4 bases and J dropped 6 bases, with 13 bases sitting between them. As DNA, the CDR3 is TGTGCCAGCAGCTGGGCGGCAGGGACCGAGCAGTACTTC. Translated: CASSWAAGTEQYF.

The chain joins TRBV6-6 to TRBJ1-6; D ambiguous. Germline V lookup: CDR1 MNHNY, CDR2 SVGAGI (reference sequence). The CDR3 has 13 amino acids. V was cut by 2 bases and J by 6 bases, with 5 bases left in between. CDR3 sequence reads: CASSYRVNSPLHF. CDR3 DNA: TGTGCCAGCAGTTACCGGGTTAATTCACCCCTCCACTTT.

Written as DNA, the CDR3 is TGTGCCAGCAGCTTAATGGGAGGCATGAACACTGAAGCTTTCTTT. Residues: CASSLMGGMNTEAFF. The gene calls are TRBV7-3 and TRBJ1-1, with D uncertain. This CDR3 is 15 amino acids long. The V end lost 1 base, the J end lost 0 bases, and 9 bases lay between the germline ends. Germline V gene data show CDR1 as SGHTA and CDR2 as FQGTGA.

By frequency in the sample, this clone is medium-sized (0.01 to 0.1%). The chain uses TRBV7-9 and TRBJ2-7; D tentatively reads TRBD1 or TRBD2 (6 bases each). Germline V gene data show CDR1 as SEHNR and CDR2 as FQNEAQ (reference sequence). The V gene lost 3 bases and the J gene lost 5 bases, with 14 bases spanning the gap. The CDR3 runs 14 residues. The CDR3 DNA sequence: TGTGCCAGCAGCTTGAGCAGGGGAGGTAACGAGCAGTACTTC. Translation gives CASSLSRGGNEQYF.

This chain connects TRBV5-4 to TRBJ1-2, with TRBD1 as a possible D gene (5 bases). The length of the CDR3 is 15 residues. Trimming took 3 bases from V and 2 from J, leaving 14 bases between them. From germline, CDR1 is SGHNT and CDR2 YYREEE (reference sequence). CDR3 residues: CASSSAWGANYGYTF. In DNA, the CDR3 is TGTGCCAGCAGCTCAGCCTGGGGCGCAAACTATGGCTACACCTTC. Based on the CDR3 plus reference TRBV5-4 and TRBJ1-2, the full variable domain is ETGVTQSPTHLIKTRGQQVTLRCSSQSGHNTVSWYQQALGQGPQFIFQYYREEENGRGNFPPRFSGLQFPNYSSELNVNALELDDSALYLCASSSAWGANYGYTFGSGTRLTVV.

The chain has TRBV12-5 and TRBJ1-2, with 10 positions matching TRBD1. CDR1 is LGHNT and CDR2 is FRNRAP in the germline V gene. V trimming: 5 bases; J trimming: 11 bases; junction bases outside the gene matches: 8. This CDR3 region has 13 residues. The CDR3, as DNA: TGTGCTAGTGGTCCGACAGGGGGCGACCCATACACCTTC. This gives the protein CASGPTGGDPYTF.